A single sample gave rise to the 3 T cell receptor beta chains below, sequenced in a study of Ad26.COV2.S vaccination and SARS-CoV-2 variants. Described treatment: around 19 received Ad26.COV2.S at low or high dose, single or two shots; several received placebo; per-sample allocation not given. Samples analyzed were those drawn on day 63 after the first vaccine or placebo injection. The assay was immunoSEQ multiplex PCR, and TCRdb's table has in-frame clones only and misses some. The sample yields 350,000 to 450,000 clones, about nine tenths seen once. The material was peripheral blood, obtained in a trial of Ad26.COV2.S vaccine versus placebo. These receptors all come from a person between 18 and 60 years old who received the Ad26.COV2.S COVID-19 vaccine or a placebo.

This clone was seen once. The CDR3 loop reads CSARDRRTQYF. Written as DNA, the CDR3 is TGCAGTGCTAGAGATCGACGGACCCAGTACTTC. The chain carries TRBV20-1 and TRBJ2-5; no clear D. Trimming took 0 bases from V and 7 from J, leaving 6 bases between them. The CDR3 has 11 residues. Germline V lookup: CDR1 DFQATT, CDR2 SNEGSKA (reference sequence).

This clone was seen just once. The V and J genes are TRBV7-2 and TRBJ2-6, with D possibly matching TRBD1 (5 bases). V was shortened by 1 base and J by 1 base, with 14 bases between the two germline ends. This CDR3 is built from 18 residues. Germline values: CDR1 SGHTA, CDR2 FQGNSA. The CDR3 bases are TGTGCCAGCAGCTTAGAGGCAGGGATGTATTCTGGGGCCAACGTCCTGACTTTC. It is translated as CASSLEAGMYSGANVLTF. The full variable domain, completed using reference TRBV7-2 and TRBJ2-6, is GAGVSQSPSNKVTEKGKDVELRCDPISGHTALYWYRQSLGQGLEFLIYFQGNSAPDKSGLPSDRFSAERTGGSVSTLTIQRTQQEDSAVYLCASSLEAGMYSGANVLTFGAGSRLTVL.

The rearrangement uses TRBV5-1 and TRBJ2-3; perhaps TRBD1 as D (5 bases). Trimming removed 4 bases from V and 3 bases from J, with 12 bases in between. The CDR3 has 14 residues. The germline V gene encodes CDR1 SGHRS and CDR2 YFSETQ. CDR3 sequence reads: CASSLNQGTDTQYF. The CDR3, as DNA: TGCGCCAGCAGCCTTAATCAGGGAACAGATACGCAGTATTTT.